This is a list of T cell receptor beta chains from one sample in a study of OX40 agonist ivuxolimab in advanced cancers. Generated by immunoSEQ multiplex PCR, the TCRdb table keeps only in-frame clones and is missing some. The table lists 50,000 to 70,000 clones, roughly 89% of them singletons. This sample comprised CD4+ or CD8+ T cells sorted from blood, obtained in a trial of the OX40 agonist ivuxolimab. The receptor source for this set is an adult with an advanced solid tumor such as melanoma, head and neck, liver or kidney cancer. The CDR3 runs from the conserved cysteine through the conserved F or W. D genes are given only for firm matches. Size tells how often a clone was seen (once, few, many) or the class of an expanded clone, and some rows leave it out.

clone_size	v_call	d_call	j_call	cdr3_aa	cdr3_nt
few	TRBV15	NA	TRBJ1-1	CATSRDPGVTEAFF	TGTGCCACCAGCAGAGATCCGGGGGTGACTGAAGCTTTCTTT
NA	TRBV7-2	NA	TRBJ1-1	CASSSQGYTEAFF	TGTGCCAGCAGCTCGCAGGGGTACACTGAAGCTTTCTTT
NA	TRBV19	NA	TRBJ2-6	CASSSQGPGGANVLTF	TGTGCCAGTAGTTCCCAGGGACCTGGTGGGGCCAACGTCCTGACTTTC
NA	TRBV5-4	NA	TRBJ2-7	CASSSFGTQLYEQYF	TGTGCCAGCAGCTCCTTTGGGACACAACTCTACGAGCAGTACTTC
NA	TRBV19	TRBD2	TRBJ2-1	CASSLGTSGRAIEQFF	TGTGCCAGTAGTTTGGGGACTAGCGGGAGGGCCATTGAGCAGTTCTTC
NA	TRBV30	NA	TRBJ1-5	CACDRAWGNQPQHF	TGTGCCTGCGACCGCGCCTGGGGGAATCAGCCCCAGCATTTT
NA	TRBV27	TRBD1	TRBJ1-2	CASSRQGEGYTF	TGTGCCAGCAGTAGACAGGGAGAAGGCTACACCTTC
NA	TRBV5-4	TRBD1	TRBJ1-2	CASSFETGGANYGYTF	TGTGCCAGCAGCTTTGAGACAGGGGGCGCTAACTATGGCTACACCTTC
NA	TRBV11-2	NA	TRBJ2-5	CASSPSASQETQYF	TGTGCCAGCAGCCCCTCAGCGAGCCAAGAGACCCAGTACTTC
NA	TRBV29-1	NA	TRBJ1-3	CSVAAGQHTIYF	TGCAGCGTTGCGGCAGGGCAGCACACCATATATTTT
NA	TRBV5-4	TRBD1	TRBJ2-7	CASSSSGQGLHEQYF	TGTGCCAGCAGCTCTTCGGGACAGGGGCTCCACGAGCAGTACTTC
NA	TRBV5-6	NA	TRBJ2-1	CASTSQGEQFF	TGTGCCAGCACCTCTCAGGGGGAGCAGTTCTTC
NA	TRBV18	NA	TRBJ1-2	CASSPGTDSNYGYTF	TGTGCCAGCTCACCAGGTACAGATTCTAACTATGGCTACACCTTC
NA	TRBV10-3	NA	TRBJ2-5	CAISQQPETGTQYF	TGTGCCATCAGTCAGCAGCCTGAAACCGGGACCCAGTACTTC
NA	TRBV19	TRBD2	TRBJ2-1	CASNIAGVGNEQFF	TGTGCCAGTAACATAGCGGGAGTCGGCAATGAGCAGTTCTTC
NA	TRBV4-1	NA	TRBJ2-6	CASSQVVGTGANVLTF	TGCGCCAGCAGCCAAGTTGTGGGAACCGGGGCCAACGTCCTGACTTTC
NA	TRBV30	NA	TRBJ2-5	CAWSVIETQYF	TGTGCCTGGAGTGTAATAGAGACCCAGTACTTC
NA	TRBV10-3	NA	TRBJ2-1	CAIRGREPTNEQFF	TGTGCCATCAGGGGACGGGAGCCAACCAATGAGCAGTTCTTC
NA	TRBV19	NA	TRBJ1-4	CASSTLPNAGPTNEKLFF	TGTGCCAGTAGTACCCTGCCGAACGCAGGCCCAACTAATGAAAAACTGTTTTTT
NA	TRBV30	NA	TRBJ1-6	CAWTRDGNSPLHF	TGTGCCTGGACTAGGGATGGTAATTCACCCCTCCACTTT
NA	TRBV5-6	TRBD2	TRBJ2-3	CASSLPSGPKRTDTQYF	TGTGCCAGCAGCTTGCCTAGCGGCCCCAAGCGGACAGATACGCAGTATTTT
NA	TRBV7-3	NA	TRBJ2-1	CASSPFRERYNEQFF	TGTGCCAGCAGCCCCTTCCGGGAGAGGTACAATGAGCAGTTCTTC
NA	TRBV10-3	NA	TRBJ1-1	CAIRGYIQGHTEAFF	TGTGCCATCAGGGGATACATACAGGGTCACACTGAAGCTTTCTTT
NA	TRBV7-2	TRBD2	TRBJ2-5	CASSSQRGPQETQYF	TGTGCCAGCAGTTCCCAGCGGGGACCGCAAGAGACCCAGTACTTC
NA	TRBV7-9	TRBD1	TRBJ1-4	CASSNVGQGEEKLFF	TGTGCCAGCAGCAATGTGGGACAGGGGGAAGAAAAACTGTTTTTT
few	TRBV5-4	NA	TRBJ1-6	CASSLANSPLHF	TGTGCCAGCAGCTTGGCCAATTCACCCCTCCACTTT
once	TRBV30	NA	TRBJ2-3	CAWGRGGNTDTQYF	TGTGCCTGGGGCCGAGGGGGGAACACAGATACGCAGTATTTT
few	TRBV4-1	TRBD1	TRBJ1-1	CASSQDQGGAIEAFF	TGCGCCAGCAGCCAAGACCAGGGGGGGGCCATTGAAGCTTTCTTT
NA	TRBV5-4	TRBD1	TRBJ2-5	CASSLDRGDLETQYF	TGTGCCAGCAGCTTGGACAGGGGAGATTTGGAGACCCAGTACTTC
NA	TRBV9	NA	TRBJ1-1	CASSPRTANTEAFF	TGTGCCAGCAGCCCAAGGACAGCGAACACTGAAGCTTTCTTT
NA	TRBV7-2	NA	TRBJ1-2	CASSFVGQGYGYTF	TGTGCCAGCAGCTTTGTGGGGCAGGGCTATGGCTACACCTTC